This record looks at one T cell receptor beta chain sequence and its context. Original processing notes: Estimates of nucleated cell counts were drawn from the amplification of reference gene primers. The data were produced by immunoSEQ multiplex PCR, yet TCRdb's version contains in-frame clones alone and is incomplete. V and J calls and clone size are as listed in that table; D and trimming were resolved from the DNA. The sample lists hundreds of thousands of clones, roughly 84% occurring once. The data were taken from a study of blood T cell repertoires in COVID-19. Across the whole study: Researchers got acute and convalescent COVID-19 samples from the United States, Italy and Spain. Sample material is recorded as cDNA or gDNA derived from T cells, B-cell-depleted T cells, or PBMCs.

The receptor was derived from a human donor in a cohort sampled during active COVID-19. Input material: peripheral blood.

The CDR3 DNA reads as TGTGCCAGCAGTTGGACTAGTTCCAATGAGCAGTTCTTC. Translated: CASSWTSSNEQFF. The rearrangement uses TRBV27 and TRBJ2-1; 7 positions match TRBD2. This CDR3 region has 13 residues. Trimming cost V 4 bases and J 6 bases; bases outside gene matches: 3. CDR1 is MNHEY, CDR2 SMNVEV, per germline (reference sequence).